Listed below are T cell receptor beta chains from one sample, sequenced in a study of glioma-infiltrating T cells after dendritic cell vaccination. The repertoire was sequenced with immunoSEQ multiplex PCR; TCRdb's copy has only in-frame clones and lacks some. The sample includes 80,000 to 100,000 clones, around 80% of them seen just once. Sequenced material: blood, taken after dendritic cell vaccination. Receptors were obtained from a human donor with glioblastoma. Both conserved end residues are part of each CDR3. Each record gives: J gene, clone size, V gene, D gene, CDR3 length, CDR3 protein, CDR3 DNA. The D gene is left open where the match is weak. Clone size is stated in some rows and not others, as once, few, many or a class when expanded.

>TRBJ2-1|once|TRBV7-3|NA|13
CASSLTVEREQFF
TGTGCCAGCAGCTTAACCGTAGAGAGGGAGCAGTTCTTC
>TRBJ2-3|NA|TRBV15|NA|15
CATSPVSAFTDTQYF
TGTGCCACCAGCCCAGTCAGTGCTTTCACAGATACGCAGTATTTT
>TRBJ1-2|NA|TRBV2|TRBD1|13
CATRTGGRDGYTF
TGTGCCACCCGGACAGGGGGAAGGGATGGCTACACCTTC
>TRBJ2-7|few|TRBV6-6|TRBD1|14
CASRPGQGVYEQYF
TGTGCCAGCAGGCCGGGACAGGGGGTGTACGAGCAGTACTTC
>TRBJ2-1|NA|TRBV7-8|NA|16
CASSSSQGRSYNEQFF
TGTGCCAGCAGCTCTAGTCAGGGGAGAAGCTACAATGAGCAGTTCTTC
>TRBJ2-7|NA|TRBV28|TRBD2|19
CASSPLMRLAGGSSYEQYF
TGTGCCAGCAGCCCGTTGATGCGACTAGCGGGAGGGAGCTCCTACGAGCAGTACTTC
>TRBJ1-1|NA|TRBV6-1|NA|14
CASRQGGGYTEAFF
TGTGCCAGCAGACAGGGTGGGGGTTACACTGAAGCTTTCTTT
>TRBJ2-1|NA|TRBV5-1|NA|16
CASSLARTRGYNEQFF
TGCGCCAGCAGCTTGGCGAGGACTAGGGGGTACAATGAGCAGTTCTTC
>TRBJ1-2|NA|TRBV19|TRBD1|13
CASSGQAYYGYTF
TGTGCCAGTAGTGGACAGGCTTACTATGGCTACACCTTC
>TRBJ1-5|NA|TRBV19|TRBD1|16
CASSSRQGSSNQPQHF
TGTGCCAGTAGTTCACGACAGGGCTCCAGCAATCAGCCCCAGCATTTT
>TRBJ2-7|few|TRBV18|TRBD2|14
CASSPRAGGYEQYF
TGTGCCAGCTCACCGAGAGCGGGGGGCTACGAGCAGTACTTC
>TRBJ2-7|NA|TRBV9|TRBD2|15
CASSAGLAGVYEQYF
TGTGCCAGCAGCGCGGGACTAGCGGGAGTATACGAGCAGTACTTC
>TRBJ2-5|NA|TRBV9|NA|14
CASSVNAEQETQYF
TGTGCCAGCAGCGTTAACGCGGAGCAAGAGACCCAGTACTTC
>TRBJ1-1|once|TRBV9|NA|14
CASSVRGGGTEAFF
TGTGCCAGCAGCGTCCGGGGAGGGGGGACTGAAGCTTTCTTT
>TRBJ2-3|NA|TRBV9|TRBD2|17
CASSVVSSGGPGDTQYF
TGTGCCAGCAGCGTAGTCTCTAGCGGGGGCCCGGGGGATACGCAGTATTTT
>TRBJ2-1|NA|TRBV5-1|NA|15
CASSYISGQANEQFF
TGCGCCAGCAGCTACATTTCTGGGCAGGCCAATGAGCAGTTCTTC
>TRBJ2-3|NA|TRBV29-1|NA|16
CSVVRLWVGDGDTQYF
TGCAGCGTTGTTAGATTATGGGTTGGAGATGGGGATACGCAGTATTTT
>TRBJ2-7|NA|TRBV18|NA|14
CASSWGQLDYEQYF
TGTGCCAGCTCATGGGGACAACTAGACTACGAGCAGTACTTC
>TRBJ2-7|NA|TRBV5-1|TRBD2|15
CASSSGLAPTYEQYF
TGCGCCAGCAGCTCGGGACTAGCGCCTACCTACGAGCAGTACTTC